This T cell receptor (beta chain) came from a study of T cells in Graves' hyperthyroidism and ophthalmopathy. Study in general: Peripheral blood was taken when the disease was first diagnosed, before any treatment began.

RNA transcripts gave rise to amplified TCR beta CDR3 regions. The TCR CDR3 first-round RT-PCR relied on the HTBI primer set. TCRdb fed the multiplex PCR reads into MiXCR, producing one record per CDR3 protein. The sample includes a few hundred thousand distinct CDR3 sequences, approximately 13% of them seen just once. This CDR3 has 13 residues. The V and J ends lost 7 bases and 5 bases respectively, with 14 bases between them. This clonotype was observed many times. This sequence joins TRBV12-3 or TRBV12-4 and TRBJ2-5; D is ambiguous. The sequence was obtained from a woman in her late teens or twenties with Graves' hyperthyroidism. The sample consisted of blood. The CDR3 is CASTLGLGETQYF. CDR3 sequence (DNA): TGTGCCAGCACCCTAGGCCTGGGGGAGACCCAGTACTTC.